The 2 T cell receptor beta chains below all came from one sample that was sequenced in a study of vaccination and CD4 T cells after COVID-19. Regarding time point: late sampling 161 to 241 days after vaccination in three convalescent patients. TCRdb processed the PCR reads anew with MiXCR; each CDR3 protein has one entry. There are 25,000 to 30,000 distinct CDR3 sequences in the sample; around 50% occur only once, and roughly 5% lies in the top ten. The sample consisted of CD4+ T cells from blood, taken about 7 months after SARS-CoV-2 vaccination. The receptors here all came from a human donor who had recovered from COVID-19.

CDR3: CSARGSRYEQYF. The CDR3 region has the DNA TGCAGTGCTAGAGGTAGCAGGTACGAGCAGTACTTC. The genes are TRBV20-1 and TRBJ2-7; D is undetermined. The CDR3 runs to 12 residues. V lost 1 base and J lost 4, with 8 bases in between. Germline V lookup: CDR1 DFQATT, CDR2 SNEGSKA (reference sequence).

The gene calls are TRBV4-2 and TRBJ1-3, with 8 nucleotides matching TRBD1. This CDR3 spans 15 amino acids. Germline V gene lookup returns CDR1 LGHNA and CDR2 YNFKEQ. Germline trimming cut 3 bases from V and 0 bases from J; bases unmatched to any gene: 1. CDR3 amino acids: CASSQGQASGNTIYF. The CDR3, as DNA: TGTGCCAGCAGCCAGGGACAGGCCTCTGGAAACACCATATATTTT.